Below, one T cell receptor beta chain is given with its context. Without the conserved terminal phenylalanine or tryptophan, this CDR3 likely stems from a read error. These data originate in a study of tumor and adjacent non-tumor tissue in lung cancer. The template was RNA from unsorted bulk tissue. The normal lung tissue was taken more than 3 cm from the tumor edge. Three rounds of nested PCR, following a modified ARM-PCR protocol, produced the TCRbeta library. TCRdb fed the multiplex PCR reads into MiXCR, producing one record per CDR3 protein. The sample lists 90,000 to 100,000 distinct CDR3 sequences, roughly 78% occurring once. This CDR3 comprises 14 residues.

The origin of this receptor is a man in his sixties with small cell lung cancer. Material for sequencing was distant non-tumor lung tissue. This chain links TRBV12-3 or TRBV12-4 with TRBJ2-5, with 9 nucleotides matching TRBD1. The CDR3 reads CVSSLTDRGETQYI. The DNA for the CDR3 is TGTGTCAGCAGTTTAACGGACAGGGGAGAGACCCAGTACATC.